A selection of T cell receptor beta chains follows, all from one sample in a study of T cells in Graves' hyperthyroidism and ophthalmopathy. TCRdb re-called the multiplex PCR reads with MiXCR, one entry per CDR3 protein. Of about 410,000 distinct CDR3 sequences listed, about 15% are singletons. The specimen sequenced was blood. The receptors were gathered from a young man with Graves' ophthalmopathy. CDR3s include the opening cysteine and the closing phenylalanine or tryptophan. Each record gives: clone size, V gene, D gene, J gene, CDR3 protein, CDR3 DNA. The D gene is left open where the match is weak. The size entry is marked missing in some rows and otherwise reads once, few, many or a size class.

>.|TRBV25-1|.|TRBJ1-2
CASSDLSGYTF
TGTGCCAGCAGTGATCTTAGCGGCTACACCTTC
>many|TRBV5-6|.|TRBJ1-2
CASSQVAAAPSDGYTF
TGTGCCAGCAGCCAGGTTGCCGCGGCTCCATCCGATGGCTACACCTTC
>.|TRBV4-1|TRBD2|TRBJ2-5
CASSQGPARGGRTQYF
TGCGCCAGCAGCCAAGGCCCCGCCCGCGGGGGACGGACCCAGTACTTC
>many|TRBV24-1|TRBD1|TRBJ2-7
CATSDSGTGVYEQYF
TGTGCCACCAGTGATTCCGGGACAGGGGTTTACGAGCAGTACTTC
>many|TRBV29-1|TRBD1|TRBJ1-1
CSVEPGQSEAFF
TGCAGCGTTGAGCCGGGACAGTCTGAAGCTTTCTTT
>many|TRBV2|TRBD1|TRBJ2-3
CASSHGQGTKSTDTQYF
TGTGCCAGCAGTCATGGACAGGGAACGAAAAGCACAGATACGCAGTATTTT
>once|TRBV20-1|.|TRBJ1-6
CSYTLFSSYNSPLHF
TGCAGTTACACTCTATTTAGCTCCTATAATTCACCCCTCCACTTT
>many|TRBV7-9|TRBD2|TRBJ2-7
CASSLGSGRVNEQYF
TGTGCCAGCAGCTTGGGGAGCGGGAGGGTGAACGAGCAGTACTTC
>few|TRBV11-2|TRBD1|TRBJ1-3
CATTGGSGNTIYF
TGTGCCACCACAGGGGGCTCTGGAAACACCATATATTTT
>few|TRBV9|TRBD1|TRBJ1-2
CASSGAIRDRGWGYGYTF
TGTGCCAGCAGCGGGGCGATACGGGACAGGGGTTGGGGCTATGGCTACACCTTC
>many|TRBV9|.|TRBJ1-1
CASSVGGGAGTTEAFF
TGTGCCAGCAGCGTAGGGGGGGGTGCGGGCACTACTGAAGCTTTCTTT
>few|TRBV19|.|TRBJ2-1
CASSTPWDNEQFF
TGTGCCAGTAGTACCCCCTGGGACAATGAGCAGTTCTTC
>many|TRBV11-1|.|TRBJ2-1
CASSLATYNEQFF
TGTGCCAGCAGCTTAGCTACCTACAATGAGCAGTTCTTC
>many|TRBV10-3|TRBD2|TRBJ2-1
CAISESGSGGSSSYNEQFF
TGTGCCATCAGTGAGTCCGGTAGCGGGGGGTCGAGCTCCTACAATGAGCAGTTCTTC
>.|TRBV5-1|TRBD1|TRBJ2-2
CASSHRGLHTGELFF
TGCGCCAGCAGCCACAGGGGATTGCACACCGGGGAGCTGTTTTTT
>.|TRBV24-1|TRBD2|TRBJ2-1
CATSDSGTSGYNEQFF
TGTGCCACCAGTGATTCCGGGACTAGCGGTTACAATGAGCAGTTCTTC
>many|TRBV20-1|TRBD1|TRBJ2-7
CSARATGQGRRVYYEQYF
TGCAGTGCTAGAGCCACGGGACAGGGCCGGCGGGTCTACTACGAGCAGTACTTC
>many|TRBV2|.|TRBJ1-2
CASSEAALPGGSGYTF
TGTGCCAGCAGTGAAGCGGCCCTCCCGGGAGGTAGTGGCTACACCTTC
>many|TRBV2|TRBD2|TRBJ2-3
CASKGAGGIGTYTDTQYF
TGTGCCAGCAAGGGAGCGGGGGGCATCGGGACATACACAGATACGCAGTATTTT
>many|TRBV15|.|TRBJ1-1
CATSRFSTEGTEAFF
TGTGCCACCAGCAGATTCTCGACCGAGGGGACTGAAGCTTTCTTT
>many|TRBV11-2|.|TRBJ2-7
CASSLDWGGAIEQYF
TGTGCCAGCAGCTTAGATTGGGGGGGGGCTATCGAGCAGTACTTC
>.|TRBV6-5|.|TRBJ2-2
CASSYDRSATGELFF
TGTGCCAGCAGTTACGATCGGTCCGCCACCGGGGAGCTGTTTTTT
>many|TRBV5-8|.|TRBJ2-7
CASSLVDRTYEQYF
TGTGCCAGCAGCTTGGTGGACAGAACCTACGAGCAGTACTTC
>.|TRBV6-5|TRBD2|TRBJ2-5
CASSYGTSGANQETQYF
TGTGCCAGCAGTTACGGGACTAGCGGGGCTAATCAAGAGACCCAGTACTTC
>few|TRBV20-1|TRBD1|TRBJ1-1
CSASPTGANTEAFF
TGCAGTGCTAGCCCGACAGGGGCAAACACTGAAGCTTTCTTT
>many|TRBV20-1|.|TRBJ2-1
CSALLAMHLSSYNEQFF
TGCAGTGCTCTATTAGCGATGCACCTCAGCTCCTACAATGAGCAGTTCTTC
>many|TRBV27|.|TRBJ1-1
CASRTRTENFEAFF
TGTGCCAGCAGAACTCGGACAGAAAACTTTGAAGCTTTCTTT
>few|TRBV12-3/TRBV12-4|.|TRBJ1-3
CASSGAADTIYF
TGTGCCAGCAGCGGCGCCGCGGACACCATATATTTT
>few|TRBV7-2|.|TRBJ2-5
CASSLGRGLETQCF
TGTGCCAGCAGCTTGGGGAGGGGGCTTGAGACCCAGTGCTTC
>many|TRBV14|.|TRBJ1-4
CASRKQGSTNEKLFF
TGTGCCAGCAGAAAACAGGGCTCAACTAATGAAAAACTGTTTTTT
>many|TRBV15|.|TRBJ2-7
CATSRSGSIDEQYF
TGTGCCACCAGCAGATCAGGGTCGATCGACGAGCAGTACTTC
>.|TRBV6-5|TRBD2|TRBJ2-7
CASSSNRGGASEQYF
TGTGCCAGCAGTTCCAACCGCGGGGGGGCAAGCGAGCAGTACTTC
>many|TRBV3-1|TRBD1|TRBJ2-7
CASSQNPGTGGYEQYF
TGTGCCAGCAGCCAAAATCCCGGGACAGGGGGGTACGAGCAGTACTTC
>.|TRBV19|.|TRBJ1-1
CARHGGLGGTEAFF
TGTGCCAGACACGGGGGACTAGGAGGTACTGAAGCTTTCTTT
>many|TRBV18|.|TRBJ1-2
CASSPLTGENYGYTF
TGTGCCAGCTCACCACTTACGGGGGAGAATTATGGCTACACCTTC
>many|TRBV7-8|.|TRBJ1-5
CASSLVPEGISNQPQHF
TGTGCCAGCAGCTTAGTCCCGGAAGGGATTAGCAATCAGCCCCAGCATTTT
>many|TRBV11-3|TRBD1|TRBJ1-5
CASSQQGDLQPQHF
TGTGCCAGCAGCCAACAGGGGGATCTTCAGCCCCAGCATTTT
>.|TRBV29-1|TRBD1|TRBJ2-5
CSVPLGQGETQYF
TGCAGCGTTCCCTTAGGACAGGGGGAGACCCAGTACTTC
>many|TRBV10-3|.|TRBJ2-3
CAMMPSGDSPREDTQYF
TGTGCCATGATGCCGTCGGGGGACAGCCCCCGCGAAGATACGCAGTATTTT
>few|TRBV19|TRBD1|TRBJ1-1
CASRGTDQRNTEAFF
TGTGCCAGTAGGGGGACAGATCAGAGGAACACTGAAGCTTTCTTT
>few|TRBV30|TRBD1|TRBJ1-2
CAWRGGTAGYTF
TGTGCCTGGAGAGGGGGGACAGCTGGCTACACCTTC
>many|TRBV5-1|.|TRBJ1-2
CASSLGETTYYGYTF
TGCGCCAGCAGCTTGGGCGAAACCACCTACTATGGCTACACCTTC
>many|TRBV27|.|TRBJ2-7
CASRLRAAETYEQYF
TGTGCCAGCAGGCTGAGGGCGGCAGAAACCTACGAGCAGTACTTC
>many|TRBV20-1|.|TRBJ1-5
CSASNHQPQHF
TGCAGTGCTAGTAACCATCAGCCCCAGCATTTT
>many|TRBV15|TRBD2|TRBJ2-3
CATSREPPGTSGRTDTQYF
TGTGCCACCAGCAGAGAACCGCCCGGGACTAGCGGGAGGACAGATACGCAGTATTTT
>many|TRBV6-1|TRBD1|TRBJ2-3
CASNQRQGVTDTQYF
TGTGCCAGCAACCAGAGACAGGGTGTCACAGATACGCAGTATTTT
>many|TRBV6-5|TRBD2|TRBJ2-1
CASSYSTLAGAPVYNEQFF
TGTGCCAGCAGTTACTCGACACTAGCGGGAGCGCCCGTCTACAATGAGCAGTTCTTC
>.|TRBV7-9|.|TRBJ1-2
CASSLGWGVNYGYTF
TGTGCCAGCAGCTTGGGGTGGGGAGTTAACTATGGCTACACCTTC
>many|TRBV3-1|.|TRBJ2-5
CASSHRSRLVETQYF
TGTGCCAGCAGCCACCGCTCCCGACTAGTTGAGACCCAGTACTTC